This T cell receptor (beta chain) was recorded in a study of T cell clonality in common variable immunodeficiency. Generated by immunoSEQ multiplex PCR, the TCRdb table keeps only in-frame clones and is missing some. Singletons are absent from the sample, which has roughly 40,000 clones. Whole-study findings and limits: Shared TCRbeta clones were fewer between CVID subjects than controls.

Caucasian heritage predominated among both patients and controls. This CDR3 contains 12 residues. Germline CDR1 is DFQATT and CDR2 is SNEGSKA (reference sequence). This clone showed up many times. Antigen unknown. From the germline J gene comes the end of the CDR3, since the read stops 3 residues before it. This sequence originates from a person aged 18 to 70 in good health. Sequenced: peripheral blood mononuclear cells. This chain joins TRBV20-1 and TRBJ1-1; the D gene is possibly TRBD1 (5 bases). This CDR3 is CSARGDTGGAFF. The sequenced CDR3 bases are TGCAGTGCTAGGGGAGACACCGGGGGA.